The following is a T cell receptor beta chain sequence with its context. This clonotype was observed many times. Its antigen is still unknown. Per-base qualities were not stored, and no clone one base away is much larger. Sequences MNHNS (CDR1) and SASEGT (CDR2) are obtained from the germline V gene. V gives up 8 bases and J gives up 14 bases, and the segment between their germline ends measures 25 bases. Its CDR3 holds 15 amino acids, cysteine through phenylalanine. CDR3 DNA is the only sequence kept; it has 45 bases, read in frame from the first base. The sample is drawn from a study of post-analysis software for immune sequencing data (dated by TCRdb to about 2015). The study in broad terms: Disease courses on record covered relapsing-remitting, secondary progressive and progressive-relapsing multiple sclerosis, though some patients had no subtype annotation. The patient repertoires were set against about 10 previously published healthy control repertoires from donors whose ages ranged from 6 to 25 years. A subset of samples was prepared in parallel using single-end sample barcoding, then pooled and co-amplified after Illumina adapter ligation.

TCR beta repertoires were profiled from peripheral blood of about a dozen young patients with multiple sclerosis to demonstrate the VDJtools post-analysis software. The patients with multiple sclerosis were children and adolescents between roughly 6 and 15 years of age. Receptor libraries were prepared by PCR. The sample was run on an Illumina HiSeq 2500. To reduce PCR and sequencing biases, unique molecular identifiers were built into the TCR beta cDNA libraries. Approximately 500,000 cDNA molecules were obtained per 1 to 10 million input T cells, so each molecule approximated one T cell. The patient libraries were prepared and sequenced with the same protocol used for the earlier healthy control dataset. Within a given batch, samples were prepared together, multiplexed and sequenced on the same HiSeq lane. Turning to the authors' computational methods: Raw barcoded reads were processed with MIGEC, discarding single-read molecular identifier groups before consensus assembly and CDR3 extraction. Clonotype tables were post-analysed with VDJtools, normalizing diversity by down-sampling all datasets to the smallest sample size. Repertoire overlap clustering matched CDR3 amino acid but not nucleotide sequences to correct batch-related cross-sample contamination. TCRdb trimmed the raw reads at Q25, called clones with MiXCR and kept productive beta chains. Identical CDR3 proteins give one entry, which carries the most common genes and DNA. TCRdb's processing, not the study's, gives the V and J calls here. The sample has approximately 180,000 distinct CDR3 sequences on record, around 28% of them singletons. Approximately 1.4% of the sample is taken by the ten largest.

What the research found in general, with its limitations: Direct clustering with F measure revealed strong co-clustering of samples prepared in the same batch, which led to a batch-effect correction. Patients showed significantly higher frequencies than controls for five TRBV segments, among them TRBV5-6, TRBV5-1 and TRBV20-1. Normalized Chao1 diversity was significantly lower in multiple sclerosis patients than controls, suggesting substantial peripheral T-cell clonal expansion. The multiple sclerosis patient group was slightly younger than the control group.

Sequenced: blood. This clonotype originated in a girl aged 5-17 years with multiple sclerosis. The chain is made from TRBV6-1 and TRBJ1-6; a weak D assignment points to TRBD1 (5 bases agree). Read as DNA, the sequence is TGTGCCAGCGCACCTGGGGGGAGCCATTCTTTCTCCCTCCACTTT. Its protein product is CASAPGGSHSFSLHF.